This T cell receptor beta chain was captured in a study of cytomegalovirus exposure and HLA in healthy donors. Overall study findings and caveats: Later on, an analysis showed TCR association rates differing by HLA locus, with DRB1 the most and HLA-C the fewest. The study labeled around 160 TCR beta chains cytomegalovirus-associated.

PCR involved 60 Vbeta and 13 Jbeta primers. Assay: immunoSEQ multiplex PCR; the TCRdb copy retains only in-frame clones and omits some. This sample carries around 100,000 clones, 70% to 80% of them seen once, and the ten largest clones take approximately 5%. Worth noting for this clone: Antigen: not known.

This CDR3 has 16 amino acids. Germline loops: CDR1 SGHNT, CDR2 YENEEA. V gave up 6 bases and J gave up 0 bases, with 15 bases separating them. Sample: PBMCs. The chain joins TRBV11-3 to TRBJ1-3; a weak D match, TRBD1 (6 bases). This clonotype was sampled from a woman aged 25 to 39 in good health and CMV-seropositive. The DNA of the CDR3 is TGTGCCAGCAGGAGGCAGACAGGTGACTCTGGAAACACCATATATTTT. It specifies CASRRQTGDSGNTIYF.